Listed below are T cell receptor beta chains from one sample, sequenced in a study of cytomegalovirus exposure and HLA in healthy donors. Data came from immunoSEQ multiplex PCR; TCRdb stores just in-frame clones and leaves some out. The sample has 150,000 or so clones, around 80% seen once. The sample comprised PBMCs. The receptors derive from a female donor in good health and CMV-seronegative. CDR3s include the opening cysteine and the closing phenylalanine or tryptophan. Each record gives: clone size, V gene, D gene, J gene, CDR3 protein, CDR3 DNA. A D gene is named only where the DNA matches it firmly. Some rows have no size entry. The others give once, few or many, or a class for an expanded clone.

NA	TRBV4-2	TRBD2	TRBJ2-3	CASSYLGRGASTDTQYF	TGTGCCAGCAGTTACCTGGGGCGGGGGGCGAGCACAGATACGCAGTATTTT
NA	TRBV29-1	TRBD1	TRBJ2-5	CSAPPGTGVSAQYF	TGCAGCGCCCCTCCCGGGACAGGGGTGTCGGCCCAGTACTTC
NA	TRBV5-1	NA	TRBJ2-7	CASSLGVQGGAGEQYF	TGCGCCAGCAGCTTGGGGGTGCAGGGAGGCGCCGGCGAGCAGTACTTC
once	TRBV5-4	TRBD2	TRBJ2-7	CASSLDQLAGFSYEQYF	TGTGCCAGCAGCTTGGACCAACTAGCGGGGTTTTCCTACGAGCAGTACTTC
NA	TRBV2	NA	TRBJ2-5	CASSLLLRDQETQYF	TGTGCCAGCAGTCTTTTACTCCGGGACCAAGAGACCCAGTACTTC
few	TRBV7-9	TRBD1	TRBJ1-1	CASSLAWGQGRSEAFF	TGTGCCAGCAGCCTCGCTTGGGGACAGGGGCGATCTGAAGCTTTCTTT
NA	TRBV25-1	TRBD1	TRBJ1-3	CASSESSGGSGNTIYF	TGTGCCAGCAGTGAATCCTCAGGGGGCTCTGGAAACACCATATATTTT
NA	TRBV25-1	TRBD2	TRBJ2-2	CASSLTSGNTGELFF	TGTGCCAGCTCCCTGACTAGCGGGAACACCGGGGAGCTGTTTTTT
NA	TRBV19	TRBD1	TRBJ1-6	CASRNRGMGLWNSPLHF	TGTGCCAGTAGAAACAGGGGAATGGGGCTATGGAATTCACCCCTCCACTTT
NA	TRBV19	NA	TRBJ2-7	CASRGAFTYEQYF	TGTGCCAGTAGAGGGGCCTTTACCTACGAGCAGTACTTC
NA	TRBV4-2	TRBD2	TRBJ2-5	CASSLHPSGPNQETQYF	TGTGCCAGCAGCCTACACCCTAGCGGCCCGAACCAAGAGACCCAGTACTTC
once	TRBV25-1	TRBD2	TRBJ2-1	CASISSGSVHNEQFF	TGTGCCAGCATCTCAAGCGGGAGCGTCCACAATGAGCAGTTCTTC
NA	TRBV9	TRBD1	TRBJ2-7	CASSVRDRGLYEQYF	TGTGCCAGCAGCGTCCGGGACAGGGGGCTCTACGAGCAGTACTTC
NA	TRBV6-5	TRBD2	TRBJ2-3	CASSSSGESNTQYF	TGTGCCAGCAGCTCTAGCGGGGAATCAAATACGCAGTATTTT
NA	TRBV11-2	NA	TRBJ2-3	CASSFRTGSTDTQYF	TGTGCCAGCAGCTTCCGTACGGGGAGCACAGATACGCAGTATTTT
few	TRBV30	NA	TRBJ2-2	CAWSPVESAGELFF	TGTGCCTGGAGCCCTGTGGAAAGCGCCGGGGAGCTGTTTTTT
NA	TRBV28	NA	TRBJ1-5	CASSPPRQAQDQPQHF	TGTGCCAGCAGTCCTCCTCGACAGGCTCAGGATCAGCCCCAGCATTTT
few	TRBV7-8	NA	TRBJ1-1	CASSPGGGSVTEAFF	TGTGCCAGCAGCCCCGGAGGTGGGTCGGTCACTGAAGCTTTCTTT
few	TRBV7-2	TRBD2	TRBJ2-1	CASSLATLYGAGGSNEQFF	TGTGCCAGCAGCTTAGCCACCTTATATGGAGCGGGGGGATCGAATGAGCAGTTCTTC
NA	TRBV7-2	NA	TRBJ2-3	CASTLTDTQYF	TGTGCCAGCACCCTGACAGATACGCAGTATTTT
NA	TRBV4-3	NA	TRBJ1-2	CASSQAIFGDNGYTF	TGCGCCAGCAGCCAAGCAATATTTGGGGACAACGGCTACACCTTC
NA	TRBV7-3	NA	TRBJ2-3	CASSSGGNTQYF	TGTGCCAGCAGCTCGGGCGGGAATACGCAGTATTTT
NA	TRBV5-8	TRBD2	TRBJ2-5	CASSPGERGFLQETQYF	TGTGCCAGCAGCCCGGGGGAGCGGGGTTTCCTTCAAGAGACCCAGTACTTC
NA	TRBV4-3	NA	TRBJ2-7	CASSQGGGSYEQYF	TGCGCCAGCAGCCAAGGTGGGGGGTCCTACGAGCAGTACTTC
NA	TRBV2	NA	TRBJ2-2	CASRGQHPSITGELFF	TGTGCCAGCAGAGGACAGCACCCCTCGATCACCGGGGAGCTGTTTTTT
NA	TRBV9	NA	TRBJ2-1	CASSVSLALSSYNEQFF	TGTGCCAGCAGCGTAAGTCTAGCGCTAAGCTCCTACAATGAGCAGTTCTTC
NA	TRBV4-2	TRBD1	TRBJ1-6	CASSQEHGTVNSPLHF	TGTGCCAGCAGCCAAGAGCACGGGACAGTTAATTCACCCCTCCACTTT
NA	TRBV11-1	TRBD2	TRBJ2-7	CASSREVGNEQYF	TGTGCCAGCAGCCGGGAGGTCGGGAACGAGCAGTACTTC